This T cell receptor (beta chain) was retrieved from a study of regulatory T cells in long-lasting Graves disease. Arm-PCR of CDR3 regions and iRepertoire HTBI primers were the basis on which TCR beta libraries were built. TCRdb re-analysed the multiplex PCR reads in MiXCR, keeping a single row per CDR3 protein. This table holds 400,000 to 450,000 distinct CDR3 sequences, around 17% found once. Time point noted: newly diagnosed GD, antithyroid drugs for less than 3 months. PBMCs provided the RNA from which the TCR library was made. The CDR3 extends over 16 amino acids. V lost 2 bases to trimming and J lost 5 bases, with 18 bases between them. Germline lookup yields CDR1 SGHTA and CDR2 FQGNSA. This clonotype was found many times. Another study also made use of these data, one on T cells in Graves' hyperthyroidism and ophthalmopathy.

The clonotype was recovered from a woman aged 25 to 39 with Graves disease. This material consisted of peripheral blood mononuclear cells (PBMCs), taken at new diagnosis, from a patient treated with antithyroid drugs. The V gene is TRBV7-2, the J gene TRBJ1-2; D remains ambiguous. CDR3 nucleotide sequence: TGTGCCAGCAGCTTAAGCGTTCCGGGAACCATTTATGGCTACACCTTC. Residues: CASSLSVPGTIYGYTF.